The rows below give T cell receptor beta chains drawn from one sample of a study of blood T cell repertoires in COVID-19. TCRdb's copy holds only in-frame clones and misses some; the assay was immunoSEQ multiplex PCR. The repertoire has about 260,000 clones, around four fifths of them found once; the top ten carry around 2%. What was sequenced was peripheral blood. Receptors were obtained from a woman of 80 years or more with acute or convalescent COVID-19. Each CDR3 is given with its conserved first and last residue. D genes are given only for firm matches. The size of a clone is reported for some rows only, either as once, few or many, or as a class for expanded clones.

>17|TRBD2|TRBV19|TRBJ2-5|NA
CASSIGSLAGHIETQYF
TGTGCCAGTAGTATCGGGTCCCTAGCGGGACACATAGAGACCCAGTACTTC
>18|TRBD2|TRBV19|TRBJ2-1|NA
CASRPNPGLAGVGNEQFF
TGTGCCAGCCGCCCCAACCCCGGACTAGCGGGAGTCGGGAATGAGCAGTTCTTC
>20|NA|TRBV21-1|TRBJ2-6|NA
CASSKLVLGAGPSGANVLTF
TGTGCCAGCAGCAAACTAGTCCTCGGAGCGGGACCCTCTGGGGCCAACGTCCTGACTTTC
>14|NA|TRBV9|TRBJ1-6|NA
CASSDRSYNSPLHF
TGTGCCAGCAGCGACAGGAGCTATAATTCACCCCTCCACTTT
>16|NA|TRBV2|TRBJ2-7|NA
CASQGYSPGSSYEQYF
TGTGCCAGCCAGGGGTATAGTCCAGGGAGCTCCTACGAGCAGTACTTC
>18|TRBD1|TRBV19|TRBJ1-5|NA
CASSSYRGQSNSNQPQHF
TGTGCCAGTAGTTCTTACAGGGGGCAATCTAATAGCAATCAGCCCCAGCATTTT
>16|NA|TRBV7-2|TRBJ2-1|NA
CASSLASVSSYNEQFF
TGTGCCAGCAGCTTAGCTAGCGTAAGCTCCTACAATGAGCAGTTCTTC
>13|NA|TRBV6-5|TRBJ2-1|NA
CASSRTGSNEQFF
TGTGCCAGCAGCCGAACAGGGAGCAATGAGCAGTTCTTC
>13|NA|TRBV18|TRBJ1-1|NA
CASSPGDWAEAFF
TGTGCCAGCTCACCCGGGGATTGGGCTGAAGCTTTCTTT
>14|NA|TRBV6-2/TRBV6-3|TRBJ1-3|NA
CASSTRTTGNTIYF
TGTGCCAGCAGTACCAGGACAACTGGAAACACCATATATTTT
>12|NA|TRBV6-6|TRBJ2-2|NA
CASNLGAGELFF
TGTGCCAGCAACCTAGGGGCCGGGGAGCTGTTTTTT
>13|TRBD1|TRBV5-6|TRBJ2-7|once
CASSRDRGYEQYF
TGTGCCAGCAGCCGGGACAGGGGATACGAGCAGTACTTC
>13|NA|TRBV19|TRBJ2-7|NA
CASSTTRDDEQYF
TGTGCCAGTAGCACAACTAGAGACGACGAGCAGTACTTC
>15|TRBD1|TRBV9|TRBJ2-5|NA
CASSSDRGQLETQYF
TGTGCCAGCAGCTCGGACAGGGGGCAGCTAGAGACCCAGTACTTC
>17|TRBD1|TRBV6-2/TRBV6-3|TRBJ1-1|NA
CASSYGGQVGMNTEAFF
TGTGCCAGCAGTTACGGTGGACAGGTGGGAATGAACACTGAAGCTTTCTTT
>14|TRBD1|TRBV7-2|TRBJ1-6|NA
CASSLGQGVRPLHF
TGTGCCAGCAGCTTAGGACAGGGAGTACGTCCCCTCCACTTT
>15|TRBD1|TRBV18|TRBJ2-4|NA
CASSATRDRLNIQYF
TGTGCCAGCTCAGCCACACGGGACAGACTAAACATTCAGTACTTC
>16|TRBD2|TRBV7-3|TRBJ2-1|NA
CASSRLAGSSYNEQFF
TGTGCCAGCAGTCGACTAGCGGGTAGCTCCTACAATGAGCAGTTCTTC
>16|TRBD1|TRBV6-2/TRBV6-3|TRBJ1-5|NA
CASSSHVGQGNQPQHF
TGTGCCAGCAGTTCCCACGTGGGACAGGGCAATCAGCCCCAGCATTTT
>17|TRBD2|TRBV14|TRBJ2-2|NA
CASSQHRTSFYTGELFF
TGTGCCAGCAGCCAACACAGGACTAGTTTTTACACCGGGGAGCTGTTTTTT
>13|NA|TRBV5-4|TRBJ1-2|NA
CASSWGQGTGYTF
TGTGCCAGCAGCTGGGGCCAGGGGACTGGCTACACCTTC
>15|NA|TRBV27|TRBJ2-3|NA
CASSPGLANTDTQYF
TGTGCCAGCAGTCCCGGGTTAGCGAACACAGATACGCAGTATTTT
>14|TRBD1|TRBV9|TRBJ1-2|NA
CASSIDRADYGYTF
TGTGCCAGCAGCATCGACAGGGCAGACTATGGCTACACCTTC
>14|NA|TRBV11-2|TRBJ2-7|NA
CASSSQQGSYEQYF
TGTGCCAGCAGCTCCCAACAGGGTTCCTACGAGCAGTACTTC
>13|NA|TRBV7-2|TRBJ2-4|NA
CASSLRGANIQYF
TGTGCCAGCAGCTTACGGGGGGCAAACATTCAGTACTTC
>15|NA|TRBV10-3|TRBJ2-7|NA
CAISVVGAEAYEQYF
TGTGCCATCAGTGTGGTGGGGGCAGAAGCCTACGAGCAGTACTTC